This entry is about one T cell receptor beta chain. This clonotype was seen only a few times. This clone's antigen is unknown. There are no base qualities to consult, and no much larger clone falls within one base. Stable Graves' hyperthyroidism was defined as the absence of progression to ophthalmopathy over 18 months of follow-up. Hyperthyroidism patients were newly diagnosed, had a disease duration of under 2 months, and were aged 18 to 65 years. The study excluded patients with uncontrolled infections, other autoimmune diseases, pregnancy or lactation. Diagnoses were based on clinical symptoms, serum thyroxine and TRAb, thyroid ultrasound and orbital computed tomography. PBMCs were isolated from 7.5 to 10 ml of fresh peripheral blood by Ficoll-Paque density gradient centrifugation. Total RNA was extracted with Trizol reagent, and quality was checked on an Agilent 2100 Bioanalyzer. CDR1 and CDR2 are drawn from the germline V gene: SGHDN, FVKESK. Taken from cysteine to phenylalanine, the CDR3 has 16 residues. Of the read, only the CDR3 DNA is kept; its 48 bases are in frame from base 1. Trimmed from V: 4 bases; trimmed from J: 5 bases; junction bases lacking a gene match: 14.

The data were obtained in a study of T cells in Graves' hyperthyroidism and ophthalmopathy (dated by TCRdb to about 2019). Turning to the overall study: Peripheral blood was sampled at the time of initial diagnosis, prior to any treatment. For training and testing, the 100 or so patients in the discovery cohort were randomly divided in a 7:3 ratio. A discovery cohort of about 95 patients, 43 with Graves' ophthalmopathy and approximately 60 with stable Graves' hyperthyroidism, was used to find distinguishing TCR V-J signatures. An independent validation cohort of 18 to 20 hyperthyroidism patients and about 15 patients who later progressed to ophthalmopathy tested prospective prediction of ophthalmopathy. After blood sampling, hyperthyroidism patients were treated with methimazole at a starting dose of 30 mg daily, and ophthalmopathy patients were treated with high-dose intravenous methylprednisolone. According to the paper, TCR Vbeta CDR3 sequencing was carried out on 135 peripheral blood samples, which came from 40 to 45 ophthalmopathy, fewer than 80 hyperthyroidism and approximately 17 progressor patients. In roughly six Graves' hyperthyroidism patients, the study also compared T-cell repertoires from thyroid tissue with T-cell repertoires from blood.

The TCR beta CDR3 regions were amplified from the RNA transcripts. A first-round RT-PCR of the TCR CDR3 used the HTBI primer set with the Qiagen OneStep RT-PCR kit. Libraries were constructed in a second round of multiplex PCR, after which size selection and purification were carried out. Libraries were sequenced paired-end with 100 bp reads on an Illumina HiSeq2000. The authors' pipeline ran thus. SOAPnuke was used to process the raw data, throwing out any read that contained adapters or uncalled bases, had a mean Phred below 15, or lacked an exact constant-primer or identifier match. High-quality paired reads were merged with COPE v1.2.5, and unique nucleotide sequences were defined as clonotypes. Clonotypes were aligned to IMGT TRBV, TRBD and TRBJ reference segments using MiTCR v1.1. Only V-J combinations with frequency above 0.0001, covering approximately 99% of repertoires, were analysed. The TCS score was defined as the ratio of F50 (clonal expansion) to E x V (chaos), calculated using BLOSUM62-based TCRdist between CDR3 peptides within each V-J. Welch's t-statistics and random forest reduced 500 to 650 V-J features to roughly 13, which were used in a naive Bayes classifier (R e1071). In TCRdb, the public reads were trimmed at Q25 with fastp and aligned with MiXCR, with productive beta chains retained. Each CDR3 protein gets just one entry, which takes the most common genes and DNA from the rows behind it. None of the V and J calls come from the authors' own analysis; TCRdb made them. The sample includes 300,000 to 400,000 distinct CDR3 sequences, with approximately 13% observed a single time. The ten largest clones add up to roughly 25% of the sample.

Summary of the overall study and its limitations: Most expanded thyroid clonotypes (frequency above 0.001) were also found in blood, which suggests that blood repertoires may mirror thyroid immune responses. A model built on a 13 V-J signature distinguished ophthalmopathy from stable hyperthyroidism, reaching around 90% sensitivity and around 81% specificity in cross-validation and 80%/75% in testing. Sample size was not statistically predetermined, and investigators were not blinded to group allocation. In validation, progression to ophthalmopathy was predicted by the model with 55% to 71% sensitivity and approximately 78% specificity, a median of roughly 6.4 months before onset.

This sequence was found in a woman aged 25-40 years with Graves' hyperthyroidism. Sequencing was done on a sample of blood. The V and J segments used are TRBV14 and TRBJ2-7; TRBD1 fits 7 bases in the junction. CDR3 protein: CASSRRSGGFKDEQYF. Read as DNA, the sequence is TGTGCCAGCAGCCGCAGGTCAGGGGGATTCAAGGACGAGCAGTACTTC.